This is a list of T cell receptor beta chains from one sample in a study of blood T cell repertoires in COVID-19. Clones were read by immunoSEQ multiplex PCR, and TCRdb kept only the in-frame ones, dropping some. This table holds 250,000 or so clones, around 89% found once. The specimen was PBMCs or T cells enriched from blood (not recorded which). The receptor set was obtained from a woman aged 30 to 39 with acute COVID-19. CDR3s include the opening cysteine and the closing phenylalanine or tryptophan. A D gene is named only where the DNA matches it firmly. Clone size, where shown, is once, few, many, or a class for clones that have expanded.

J gene: TRBJ1-4; CDR3 length: 12; V gene: TRBV7-9; clone size: NA; D gene: TRBD1; CDR3 protein: CASRGTGEKLFF; CDR3 DNA: TGTGCCAGTAGAGGGACAGGAGAAAAACTGTTTTTT
J gene: TRBJ1-1; CDR3 length: 16; V gene: TRBV15; clone size: NA; D gene: TRBD1; CDR3 protein: CATSEPGQKVWTEAFF; CDR3 DNA: TGTGCCACCAGCGAACCGGGACAGAAGGTTTGGACTGAAGCTTTCTTT
J gene: TRBJ1-1; CDR3 length: 12; V gene: TRBV10-3; clone size: NA; D gene: NA; CDR3 protein: CAIRGENTEAFF; CDR3 DNA: TGTGCCATTCGGGGAGAGAACACTGAAGCTTTCTTT
J gene: TRBJ1-6; CDR3 length: 15; V gene: TRBV2; clone size: NA; D gene: NA; CDR3 protein: CASSENTEGNSPLHF; CDR3 DNA: TGTGCCAGCAGTGAAAACACCGAGGGTAATTCACCCCTCCACTTT
J gene: TRBJ2-7; CDR3 length: 15; V gene: TRBV28; clone size: NA; D gene: TRBD1; CDR3 protein: CASSQNRGPSYEQYF; CDR3 DNA: TGTGCCAGCAGCCAAAACAGGGGGCCCTCCTACGAGCAGTACTTC
J gene: TRBJ1-2; CDR3 length: 16; V gene: TRBV15; clone size: NA; D gene: NA; CDR3 protein: CATSRGAETTNYGYTF; CDR3 DNA: TGTGCCACCAGCAGAGGGGCAGAAACCACTAACTATGGCTACACCTTC
J gene: TRBJ2-7; CDR3 length: 13; V gene: TRBV28; clone size: NA; D gene: TRBD2; CDR3 protein: CASSLSGRYEQYF; CDR3 DNA: TGTGCCAGCAGTCTTAGCGGGAGGTACGAGCAGTACTTC
J gene: TRBJ1-5; CDR3 length: 16; V gene: TRBV7-3; clone size: NA; D gene: NA; CDR3 protein: CASSPREGLVNQPQHF; CDR3 DNA: TGTGCCAGCAGCCCCCGGGAGGGGTTGGTCAATCAGCCCCAGCATTTT
J gene: TRBJ1-5; CDR3 length: 14; V gene: TRBV27; clone size: NA; D gene: NA; CDR3 protein: CASSLSGEGQPQHF; CDR3 DNA: TGTGCCAGCAGTTTATCGGGAGAAGGTCAGCCCCAGCATTTT
J gene: TRBJ1-1; CDR3 length: 14; V gene: TRBV6-5; clone size: NA; D gene: NA; CDR3 protein: CASTRPGHNTEAFF; CDR3 DNA: TGTGCCAGCACCCGACCGGGACATAACACTGAAGCTTTCTTT
J gene: TRBJ2-1; CDR3 length: 15; V gene: TRBV7-2; clone size: NA; D gene: TRBD1; CDR3 protein: CASSLEQGAYNEQFF; CDR3 DNA: TGTGCCAGCAGCTTAGAACAGGGGGCCTACAATGAGCAGTTCTTC
J gene: TRBJ2-7; CDR3 length: 14; V gene: TRBV5-4; clone size: NA; D gene: TRBD1; CDR3 protein: CASSLADRGYEQYF; CDR3 DNA: TGTGCCAGCAGCTTGGCGGACAGGGGATACGAGCAGTACTTC
J gene: TRBJ2-7; CDR3 length: 13; V gene: TRBV29-1; clone size: NA; D gene: NA; CDR3 protein: CSVELGIGYEQYF; CDR3 DNA: TGCAGCGTTGAACTCGGGATCGGCTACGAGCAGTACTTC
J gene: TRBJ1-2; CDR3 length: 13; V gene: TRBV18; clone size: NA; D gene: NA; CDR3 protein: CASSQRIIYGYTF; CDR3 DNA: TGTGCCAGCTCACAGAGGATTATCTATGGCTACACCTTC
J gene: TRBJ2-7; CDR3 length: 14; V gene: TRBV6-5; clone size: NA; D gene: NA; CDR3 protein: CASIGEERSYEQYF; CDR3 DNA: TGTGCCAGCATTGGAGAGGAGCGATCTTACGAGCAGTACTTC
J gene: TRBJ1-2; CDR3 length: 15; V gene: TRBV5-1; clone size: NA; D gene: NA; CDR3 protein: CASSLSFDTLEGYTF; CDR3 DNA: TGCGCCAGCAGCTTGTCCTTCGACACCCTCGAGGGCTACACCTTC
J gene: TRBJ1-1; CDR3 length: 16; V gene: TRBV9; clone size: NA; D gene: TRBD1; CDR3 protein: CASSVGTGSLNTEAFF; CDR3 DNA: TGTGCCAGCAGCGTAGGGACAGGTAGTTTGAACACTGAAGCTTTCTTT
J gene: TRBJ2-3; CDR3 length: 14; V gene: TRBV5-1; clone size: NA; D gene: TRBD1; CDR3 protein: CASSPGQETDTQYF; CDR3 DNA: TGCGCCAGCAGCCCTGGACAGGAAACAGATACGCAGTATTTT
J gene: TRBJ2-2; CDR3 length: 12; V gene: TRBV27; clone size: few; D gene: NA; CDR3 protein: CASSRGPGELFF; CDR3 DNA: TGTGCCAGCAGCAGGGGACCCGGGGAGCTGTTTTTT